The rows below give T cell receptor beta chains drawn from one sample of a study of graft-versus-host responses after intestinal transplantation. Antigens of these TCRs are unknown. Assay used: immunoSEQ multiplex PCR; TCRdb lists only in-frame clones, some missing. The repertoire has just over 85,000 clones, around 90% of them found once; the top ten carry more than 0.35%. This specimen was unstimulated CD8+ T cells sorted from spleen or lymph node cells, taken before transplant. The source of these receptors is a human donor who was the organ donor for an intestinal transplant. The CDR3 runs from the conserved cysteine through the conserved F or W. The D gene is left open where the match is weak. Some rows mark clone size as missing; the rest say once, few, many or name a class of expanded clone.

D | J | size | length | V | DNA | CDR3
NA | TRBJ2-2 | NA | 17 | TRBV7-9 | TGTGCCAGCAGCTCACTTAGGGCAGTCCGGGGCACCGGGGAGCTGTTTTTT | CASSSLRAVRGTGELFF
NA | TRBJ2-3 | NA | 13 | TRBV7-6 | TGTGCCAGCAGTTCCGTCAGGTGGGATACGCAGTATTTT | CASSSVRWDTQYF
NA | TRBJ2-5 | NA | 15 | TRBV4-1 | TGCGCCAGCAGTCCCTGGGCTGGTGGACAAGAGACCCAGTACTTC | CASSPWAGGQETQYF
NA | TRBJ2-7 | NA | 13 | TRBV9 | TGTGCCAGCAGCGTAGCCCCGGCCTACGAGCAGTACTTC | CASSVAPAYEQYF
TRBD1 | TRBJ1-4 | NA | 17 | TRBV5-1 | TGCGCCAGCAGCCCGGGACAGGGATGGAGAACTAATGAAAAACTGTTTTTT | CASSPGQGWRTNEKLFF
NA | TRBJ1-1 | NA | 12 | TRBV6-6 | TGTGCCAGCGCCCCAGGGGCCGCTGAAGCTTTCTTT | CASAPGAAEAFF
NA | TRBJ2-1 | NA | 14 | TRBV5-1 | TGCGCCAGCAGGACCCTAGGACTTCTCAATGAGCAGTTCTTC | CASRTLGLLNEQFF
TRBD2 | TRBJ2-1 | NA | 17 | TRBV4-1 | TGCGCCAGCAGCCGGCTAAAAGCGGGGGGTAAGTGGAATGAGCAGTTCTTC | CASSRLKAGGKWNEQFF
TRBD2 | TRBJ2-7 | NA | 14 | TRBV29-1 | TGCAGCGTTGTCGGCGGGGGGAACTCCTACGAGCAGTACTTC | CSVVGGGNSYEQYF
NA | TRBJ2-7 | NA | 12 | TRBV13 | TGTGCCAGCAGCCAAGCTACCTACGAGCAGTACTTC | CASSQATYEQYF
NA | TRBJ1-4 | NA | 15 | TRBV7-9 | TGTGCCAGCAGTCCACCCGAGGGAGCGGGTGAAAAACTGTTTTTT | CASSPPEGAGEKLFF
NA | TRBJ2-2 | NA | 11 | TRBV6-1 | TGTGCCAGCAGGAGGACCGGGGAGCTGTTTTTT | CASRRTGELFF
NA | TRBJ2-2 | NA | 12 | TRBV4-1 | TGCGCCAGCACTGGCCCCACCGGGGAGCTGTTTTTT | CASTGPTGELFF
TRBD1 | TRBJ1-6 | NA | 15 | TRBV4-1 | TGCGCCAGCAGCCAAGAAGACAGGGCAAATTCACCCCTCCACTTT | CASSQEDRANSPLHF
NA | TRBJ2-1 | NA | 14 | TRBV10-2 | TGCGCCAGCGCAACGACTTCCTGGTACAATGAGCAGTTCTTC | CASATTSWYNEQFF
TRBD1 | TRBJ1-2 | NA | 15 | TRBV4-2 | TGTGCCAGCAGCCAAGCGAGGACAGGGGGCCGGGGCTACACCTTC | CASSQARTGGRGYTF
TRBD2 | TRBJ2-5 | once | 17 | TRBV5-6 | TGTGCCAGCAGCTTGGAGTCCGGACCGGGGGGGCTGGAGACCCAGTACTTC | CASSLESGPGGLETQYF
NA | TRBJ1-5 | NA | 14 | TRBV4-2 | TGTGCCAGCAGCCAGCAGGATAGCAATCAGCCCCAGCATTTT | CASSQQDSNQPQHF
NA | TRBJ2-4 | NA | 12 | TRBV4-1 | TGCGCCAGCAGCCTTTCAGGTTCCATTCAGTACTTC | CASSLSGSIQYF
NA | TRBJ1-3 | NA | 15 | TRBV4-1 | TGCGCCAGCAGCCAAGCGCCCGCGGTAGGAAACACCATATATTTT | CASSQAPAVGNTIYF
TRBD1 | TRBJ1-3 | NA | 15 | TRBV5-4 | TGTGCCAGCAGCTTGACGGCAGGGGGTGGAAACACCATATATTTT | CASSLTAGGGNTIYF
NA | TRBJ1-4 | NA | 15 | TRBV7-9 | TGTGCCAGCAGCCCCCCGGGGGGGGCAAGGGAAAAACTGTTTTTT | CASSPPGGAREKLFF
TRBD1 | TRBJ1-3 | NA | 15 | TRBV27 | TGTGCCAGCAGTCCGTCGACAGGGAATGGAAACACCATATATTTT | CASSPSTGNGNTIYF
NA | TRBJ1-5 | NA | 17 | TRBV21-1 | TGTGCCAGCAGCGGAACGACCCCGGGACAGGACAATCAGCCCCAGCATTTT | CASSGTTPGQDNQPQHF
TRBD2 | TRBJ2-7 | NA | 15 | TRBV7-3 | TGTGCCAGCAGCTTATCTAGCGGGGGGGCCTACGAGCAGTACTTC | CASSLSSGGAYEQYF
NA | TRBJ1-5 | NA | 12 | TRBV13 | TGTGCCAGCAGCTTAGGGAGGCAGCCCCAGCATTTT | CASSLGRQPQHF
TRBD1 | TRBJ1-1 | NA | 14 | TRBV19 | TGTGCCAGTAGTATGGGACAGTTTGGCACTGAAGCTTTCTTT | CASSMGQFGTEAFF
NA | TRBJ1-6 | NA | 15 | TRBV4-3 | TGCGCCAGCAGCCAAGAGCCCCAGGGTGATTCACCCCTCCACTTT | CASSQEPQGDSPLHF
NA | TRBJ1-2 | NA | 12 | TRBV7-8 | TGTGCCAGCAGCTCCACAGGGTCAGGCTACACCTTC | CASSSTGSGYTF
TRBD2 | TRBJ2-3 | NA | 16 | TRBV4-1 | TGCGCCAGCAGCCAAAGACTAGCGGGCGACACAGATACGCAGTATTTT | CASSQRLAGDTDTQYF
TRBD1 | TRBJ1-2 | NA | 13 | TRBV19 | TGTGCCAGTAGCCCGGGACAGCAATATGGCTACACCTTC | CASSPGQQYGYTF
NA | TRBJ1-1 | NA | 16 | TRBV7-6 | TGTGCCAGCATAGCGTCAGTAGGACTGGGGAACACTGAAGCTTTCTTT | CASIASVGLGNTEAFF
NA | TRBJ2-7 | NA | 13 | TRBV13 | TGTGCCAGCAGCTTCGGGGAAACCTACGAGCAGTACTTC | CASSFGETYEQYF
NA | TRBJ1-1 | NA | 14 | TRBV9 | TGTGCCAGCAGCGTAGGGCAGGGGAACACTGAAGCTTTCTTT | CASSVGQGNTEAFF
TRBD1 | TRBJ1-1 | NA | 15 | TRBV28 | TGTGCCAGCAGATCAGGGGGCCTCTTGAACACTGAAGCTTTCTTT | CASRSGGLLNTEAFF
TRBD1 | TRBJ2-7 | NA | 15 | TRBV6-5 | TGTGCCAGCAGGTATACCGGGACAGAACTGTACGAGCAGTACTTC | CASRYTGTELYEQYF
NA | TRBJ2-1 | NA | 13 | TRBV4-1 | TGCGCCAGCAGCCAAGCTACCATTAATGAGCAGTTCTTC | CASSQATINEQFF
NA | TRBJ2-5 | NA | 15 | TRBV7-3 | TGTGCCAGCAGCTTAGGGGGGGGCGTCCAAGAGACCCAGTACTTC | CASSLGGGVQETQYF
TRBD1 | TRBJ2-7 | NA | 15 | TRBV7-9 | TGTGCCAGCAGCTCACGAGACAGGGGGCAACACGAGCAGTACTTC | CASSSRDRGQHEQYF
TRBD2 | TRBJ2-3 | NA | 14 | TRBV2 | TGTGCCAGCGCTACTTTAGCGGGAGCAGATACGCAGTATTTT | CASATLAGADTQYF
NA | TRBJ2-7 | NA | 15 | TRBV4-3 | TGCGCCAGCAGCCAAGAGGCAGGTCCTTCCTACGAGCAGTACTTC | CASSQEAGPSYEQYF
TRBD1 | TRBJ1-6 | NA | 16 | TRBV4-3 | TGCGCCAGCAGCCAAGGGGACAGCGTTTATAATTCACCCCTCCACTTT | CASSQGDSVYNSPLHF
TRBD1 | TRBJ2-3 | NA | 13 | TRBV7-8 | TGTGCCGGAGGACAGGGGGCCGGGGATACGCAGTATTTT | CAGGQGAGDTQYF
NA | TRBJ2-7 | once | 12 | TRBV7-9 | TGTGCCAGCAGCTTAGGTTGGTCCAGGAACCACTTC | CASSLGWSRNHF
TRBD1 | TRBJ2-5 | NA | 13 | TRBV2 | TGTGCCTGCGGACAGGGGTTCGGAGAGACCCAGTACTTC | CACGQGFGETQYF
NA | TRBJ2-7 | NA | 16 | TRBV18 | TGTGCCAGCTCACCGATTGGTGCAGGCGTGCTGTTGGTGCAGTACTTC | CASSPIGAGVLLVQYF
TRBD1 | TRBJ2-1 | NA | 14 | TRBV4-2 | TGTGCCAGCAGCCAAAGGGGGCCTATAAATGAGCAGTTCTTC | CASSQRGPINEQFF
NA | TRBJ2-5 | NA | 13 | TRBV5-1 | TGCGCCAGCAGCTTGTGGCTCAGGGAGACCCAGTACTTC | CASSLWLRETQYF
NA | TRBJ1-5 | NA | 15 | TRBV5-4 | TGTGCCGCGCACTCCGGCGGGGCCACCAATCAGCCCCAGCATTTT | CAAHSGGATNQPQHF
NA | TRBJ1-2 | few | 16 | TRBV10-3 | TGTGCCATCAGTGAGTCCCTCTCCTGGGGGGGCTATGGCTACACCTTC | CAISESLSWGGYGYTF
NA | TRBJ2-7 | NA | 13 | TRBV27 | TGTGCCAGCAGTTGGGACATAAACTACGAGCAGTACTTC | CASSWDINYEQYF
NA | TRBJ2-1 | NA | 14 | TRBV4-1 | TGCGCCAGCAGCCAAGGTTTTAGCCTCAATGAGCAGTTCTTC | CASSQGFSLNEQFF
NA | TRBJ2-1 | NA | 11 | TRBV28 | TGTGCCAGCAGTTTTAATCATGAGCAGTTCTTC | CASSFNHEQFF
TRBD2 | TRBJ2-7 | NA | 16 | TRBV4-3 | TGCGCCAGCAGCCAAGCATGGACTAGCGGAACGCGGGAGCAGTACTTC | CASSQAWTSGTREQYF
TRBD1 | TRBJ2-3 | NA | 16 | TRBV4-2 | TGTGCCAGCAGCCAAGAGGGACAGGGGTCCCCAGATACGCAGTATTTT | CASSQEGQGSPDTQYF
NA | TRBJ2-1 | NA | 16 | TRBV30 | TGTGCCTGGAGTGTTACCGACACGGTGATTGGCTATGAGCAGTTCTTC | CAWSVTDTVIGYEQFF
TRBD1 | TRBJ1-1 | few | 13 | TRBV7-6 | TGTGCCAGCAGCTCGGACAGGGAAACTGAAGCTTTCTTT | CASSSDRETEAFF
NA | TRBJ2-1 | NA | 14 | TRBV4-3 | TGCGCCAGCAGCCAAGAAGGAGGTTACAATGAGCAGTTCTTC | CASSQEGGYNEQFF
TRBD1 | TRBJ2-7 | NA | 13 | TRBV2 | TGTGCCAGGTCGGACAGGGGCTCCTACGAGCAGTACTTC | CARSDRGSYEQYF
TRBD1 | TRBJ2-3 | NA | 17 | TRBV4-1 | TGCGCCAGCAGCCCCTATTTGGGGGGACAGGGAGGAGATACGCAGTATTTT | CASSPYLGGQGGDTQYF